The 15 T cell receptor beta chains below all came from one sample that was sequenced in a study of T cells in Graves' hyperthyroidism and ophthalmopathy. From RNA transcripts, TCR beta CDR3 regions were amplified. Initially, a first-round RT-PCR of the TCR CDR3 employed the HTBI primer set. From the multiplex PCR reads, TCRdb called clonotypes with MiXCR, one entry per CDR3 protein. Among 640,000 or so distinct CDR3 sequences listed, around 14% were seen once. The sample consisted of blood. The receptors were sampled from a woman between 18 and 30 years old with Graves' ophthalmopathy.

V and J are TRBV28 and TRBJ1-4, with 7 bases identical to TRBD1. V trimming: 8 bases; J trimming: 8 bases; junction bases outside the gene matches: 8. This CDR3 has 13 amino acids. CDR1 MDHEN and CDR2 SYDVKM come from the germline V gene. CDR3 amino acids: CASRDSTQEKLFF. In nucleotides, the CDR3 is TGTGCCAGCCGGGACAGTACTCAAGAAAAACTGTTTTTT.

In this sample, this clonotype turned up many times. The chain joins TRBV28 to TRBJ1-1; the D is unclear. Germline assignment: CDR1 MDHEN and CDR2 SYDVKM. V shed 6 bases and J shed 0 bases, with 5 bases lying between them. This CDR3 has 12 amino acids. CDR3 loop: CASRLMNTEAFF. The CDR3 bases are TGTGCCAGCAGACTTATGAACACTGAAGCTTTCTTT. Full variable domain (missing parts from reference TRBV28 and TRBJ1-1): DVKVTQSSRYLVKRTGEKVFLECVQDMDHENMFWYRQDPGLGLRLIYFSYDVKMKEKGDIPEGYSVSREKKERFSLILESASTNQTSMYLCASRLMNTEAFFGQGTRLTVV.

Ten or more counts support this clonotype. The chain uses TRBV20-1 and TRBJ2-1, with TRBD2 matching over 13 bases. The junction had 4 bases not matched to a gene; V was cut back by 1 base and J by 4 bases. In germline, CDR1 is DFQATT, CDR2 SNEGSKA (reference sequence). There are 16 residues in the CDR3. The CDR3 is CSARVPGLAGYNEQFF. The CDR3 DNA reads TGCAGTGCTAGAGTTCCGGGACTAGCGGGGTACAATGAGCAGTTCTTC.

The CDR3, as DNA: TGTGCCAGCAGCCAAGAACTTAGCGGCGGCTATGGCTACACCTTC. Encoded protein: CASSQELSGGYGYTF. This sequence joins TRBV14 and TRBJ1-2; D uncertain. The V gene's germline CDR1 is SGHDN and CDR2 FVKESK. The CDR3 has 15 amino acids. V was pared by 0 bases and J by 4 bases, with 12 bases between.

This clonotype was detected ten times or more. The V gene is TRBV11-2, the J gene TRBJ2-5, with 7 positions matching TRBD1. Germline lookup yields CDR1 SGHAT and CDR2 FQNNGV. With V trimmed by 3 bases and J by 4 bases, 5 bases remained unmatched. CDR3 length: 14 amino acids. DNA of the CDR3: TGTGCCAGCAGCTTGAAGTCAGGGGGAGAGACCCAGTACTTC. Its protein product is CASSLKSGGETQYF. The full variable domain, its missing parts supplied by reference TRBV11-2 and TRBJ2-5, is EAGVAQSPRYKIIEKRQSVAFWCNPISGHATLYWYQQILGQGPKLLIQFQNNGVVDDSQLPKDRFSAERLKGVDSTLKIQPAKLEDSAVYLCASSLKSGGETQYFGPGTRLLVL.

This clonotype has a count of ten or more. This chain uses TRBV29-1 with TRBJ2-1; D is uncertain. CDR3 size: 13 residues. Trimming removed 6 bases from V and 5 bases from J, with 14 bases in between. In germline, CDR1 is SQVTM, CDR2 ANQGSEA. CDR3 loop: CSVAFLIHNEQFF. The CDR3 DNA reads TGCAGCGTCGCCTTCTTGATCCACAATGAGCAGTTCTTC.

This clonotype was recorded once. Possible read error: a much larger clone is one base away. This chain uses TRBV2 with TRBJ2-7, with TRBD2 identical over 14 bases. Germline V gives CDR1 SNHLY, CDR2 FYNNEI. The CDR3 contains 16 residues. Trimming cost V 3 bases and J 3 bases; bases outside gene matches: 4. This CDR3 reads CASSEGLAGVNYEQYF. The CDR3 nucleotides read TGTGCCAGCAGTGAGGGACTAGCGGGAGTTAACTACGAGCAGTACTTC.

V is TRBV28 and J is TRBJ2-7; the D gene is possibly TRBD2 (5 bases). Germline V gene sequence: CDR1 MDHEN, CDR2 SYDVKM. Trimming shortened V by 8 bases and J by 2 bases, and 7 bases separated the two germline ends. This CDR3 contains 11 residues. DNA of the CDR3: TGTGCCAGCGGAGGAACCTACGAGCAGTACTTC. It yields the protein CASGGTYEQYF.

The V call is TRBV2, the J call TRBJ2-3, with a possible D match to TRBD2 (5 bases). CDR1 SNHLY and CDR2 FYNNEI come from the germline V gene. V shed 6 bases and J shed 0 bases, with 16 bases lying between them. CDR3 size: 16 residues. The CDR3: CASSHSLRTSTDTQYF. CDR3 DNA sequence: TGTGCCAGCAGCCATAGCCTCAGGACTAGCACAGATACGCAGTATTTT.

This clonotype was recorded once. This rearrangement joins TRBV19 to TRBJ1-1; tentative D call: TRBD1 (5 bases). The CDR3 extends over 15 amino acids. The ends were cut back, 3 bases at V and 1 base at J, with 12 bases in the middle. The germline gives CDR1 LNHDA, CDR2 SQIVND (reference sequence). CDR3 DNA sequence: TGTGCCAGTAGTATCCGCGAGGGGACGAACACTGAAGCTTTCTTT. It translates to CASSIREGTNTEAFF.

This clonotype was picked up many times. J is TRBJ1-5 and V is TRBV12-3 or TRBV12-4, with unresolved D. Trimming pared 3 bases from V and 0 bases from J, leaving 9 bases between. This CDR3 is built from 15 residues. CDR3 nucleotide sequence: TGTGCCAGCAGTTTCGGCGGGAATAGCAATCAGCCCCAGCATTTT. It encodes CASSFGGNSNQPQHF.

The chain recombines TRBV20-1 with TRBJ2-3, with 9 bases matching TRBD2. The V gene end was trimmed by 8 bases and the J gene end by 6 bases; junction bases not matched to a gene: 15. The germline V gene encodes CDR1 DFQATT and CDR2 SNEGSKA (reference sequence). There are 15 residues in the CDR3. The CDR3 region is CSLPGPSGILDTQYF. The CDR3, as DNA: TGCAGTTTGCCGGGTCCTAGCGGGATATTGGATACGCAGTATTTT.

The sample holds a few counts of this clonotype. This rearrangement joins TRBV6-1 to TRBJ2-1; possibly TRBD2 for D (5 bases). The CDR3 extends over 15 amino acids. Trimming took off 3 bases at V and 8 bases at J, with 17 bases between the two ends. The V gene's germline CDR1 is MNHNS and CDR2 SASEGT. The CDR3 reads CASSERRGLVDEQFF. The CDR3 coding sequence is TGTGCCAGCAGTGAGAGGCGCGGGTTGGTGGATGAGCAGTTCTTC.

This clonotype appeared many times. J is TRBJ2-7 and V is TRBV7-2; 9 bases map to TRBD1. The V segment lost 5 bases and the J segment 4 bases; nucleotides outside the gene matches: 6. Germline CDR1 reads SGHTA; CDR2 reads FQGNSA. The CDR3 sequence is 14 residues long. CDR3 in DNA: TGTGCCAGCAGCGGGACAGGGTGGGGATACGAGCAGTACTTC. Its translation is CASSGTGWGYEQYF. The full variable domain, rest sourced from reference TRBV7-2 and TRBJ2-7, is GAGVSQSPSNKVTEKGKDVELRCDPISGHTALYWYRQSLGQGLEFLIYFQGNSAPDKSGLPSDRFSAERTGGSVSTLTIQRTQQEDSAVYLCASSGTGWGYEQYFGPGTRLTVT.

This clonotype was observed many times. The V gene is TRBV27, the J gene TRBJ1-5; D gene uncertain. CDR1 and CDR2 (germline): MNHEY, SMNVEV (reference sequence). The CDR3 loop spans 19 amino acids. Trimming left V 2 bases short and J 0 bases short, with 20 bases between. The CDR3 region has the DNA TGTGCCAGCAGTTTAGTGGGCCCGGTTGGAGGAAATAGCAATCAGCCCCAGCATTTT. Its translation: CASSLVGPVGGNSNQPQHF.